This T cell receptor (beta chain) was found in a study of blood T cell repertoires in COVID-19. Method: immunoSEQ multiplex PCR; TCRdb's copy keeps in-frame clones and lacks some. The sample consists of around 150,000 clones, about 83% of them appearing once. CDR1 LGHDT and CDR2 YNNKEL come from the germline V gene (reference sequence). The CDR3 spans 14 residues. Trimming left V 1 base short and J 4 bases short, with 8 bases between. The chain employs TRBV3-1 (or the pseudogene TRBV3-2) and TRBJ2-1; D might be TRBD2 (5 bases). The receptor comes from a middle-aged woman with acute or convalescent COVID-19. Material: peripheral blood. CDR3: CASSQVRTYNEQFF. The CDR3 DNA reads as TGTGCCAGCAGCCAAGTTAGGACTTACAATGAGCAGTTCTTC.